The entry that follows covers one TCR beta chain sequence. The antigen is undetermined. The PCR contained 60 Vbeta and 13 Jbeta primers. The data were produced by immunoSEQ multiplex PCR, yet TCRdb's version contains in-frame clones alone and is incomplete. In total, the table holds some 120,000 clones. The germline gives CDR1 SGHNT, CDR2 YENEEA. Trimming took 2 bases from V and 6 from J; bases not matched to a gene: 4. The CDR3 is 13 amino acids. This specimen belongs to a study of cytomegalovirus exposure and HLA in healthy donors. Findings and limits, study-wide: Later on, an analysis tied 15,000 or so TCR beta sequences to HLA alleles at 0.05 false discovery rate.

The clonotype originates from a man aged 35-49 years in good health and CMV-seropositive. The chain is built from TRBV11-3 and TRBJ2-7; TRBD1 matches at 7 bases. The sample taken for sequencing was PBMCs. In DNA form, the CDR3 reads TGTGCCAGCAGCTTATACTCAGGGGGCGAGCAGTACTTC. Encoded protein: CASSLYSGGEQYF.